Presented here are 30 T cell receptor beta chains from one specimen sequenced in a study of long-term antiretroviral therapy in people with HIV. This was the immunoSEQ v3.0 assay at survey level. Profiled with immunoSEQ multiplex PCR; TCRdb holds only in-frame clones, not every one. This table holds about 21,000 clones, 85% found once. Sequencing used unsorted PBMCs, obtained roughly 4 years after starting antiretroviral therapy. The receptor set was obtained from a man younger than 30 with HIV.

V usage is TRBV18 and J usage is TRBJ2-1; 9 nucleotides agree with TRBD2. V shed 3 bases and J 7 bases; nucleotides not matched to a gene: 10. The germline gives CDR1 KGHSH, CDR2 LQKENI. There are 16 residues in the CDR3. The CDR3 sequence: CASSPRTLAGRNEQFF. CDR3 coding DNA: TGTGCCAGCTCACCTCGGACTCTAGCGGGACGGAATGAGCAGTTCTTC.

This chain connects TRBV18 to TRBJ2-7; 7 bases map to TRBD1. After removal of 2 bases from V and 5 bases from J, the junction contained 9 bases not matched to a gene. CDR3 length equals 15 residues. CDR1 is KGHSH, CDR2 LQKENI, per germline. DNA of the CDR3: TGTGCCAGCTCACCATCCACAGGGGAATTGCACGAGCAGTACTTC. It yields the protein CASSPSTGELHEQYF.

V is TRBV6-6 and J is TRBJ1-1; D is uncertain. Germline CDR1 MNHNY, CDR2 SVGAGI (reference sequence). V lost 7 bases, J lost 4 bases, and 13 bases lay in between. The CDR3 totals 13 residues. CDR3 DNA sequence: TGTGCCAGCACTCCCCAGGAGGGCACTGAAGCTTTCTTT. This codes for CASTPQEGTEAFF.

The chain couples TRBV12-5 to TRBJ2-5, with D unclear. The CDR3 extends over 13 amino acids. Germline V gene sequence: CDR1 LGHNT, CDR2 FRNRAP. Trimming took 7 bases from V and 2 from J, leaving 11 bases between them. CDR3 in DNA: TGTGCTAGTGCCTGGGGTGCACAAGAGACCCAGTACTTC. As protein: CASAWGAQETQYF.

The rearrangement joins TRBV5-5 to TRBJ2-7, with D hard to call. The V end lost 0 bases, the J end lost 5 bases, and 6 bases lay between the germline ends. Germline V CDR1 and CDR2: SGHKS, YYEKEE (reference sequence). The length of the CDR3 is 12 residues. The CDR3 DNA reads TGTGCCAGCAGCTTGGTAGAGAACGAGCAGTACTTC. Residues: CASSLVENEQYF.

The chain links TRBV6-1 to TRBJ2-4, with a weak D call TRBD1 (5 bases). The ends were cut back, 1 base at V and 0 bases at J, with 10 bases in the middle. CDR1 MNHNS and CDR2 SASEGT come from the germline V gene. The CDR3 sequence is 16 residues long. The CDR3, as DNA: TGTGCCAGCAGTGAAGTCCCGACAGTAGCCAAAAACATTCAGTACTTC. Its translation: CASSEVPTVAKNIQYF.

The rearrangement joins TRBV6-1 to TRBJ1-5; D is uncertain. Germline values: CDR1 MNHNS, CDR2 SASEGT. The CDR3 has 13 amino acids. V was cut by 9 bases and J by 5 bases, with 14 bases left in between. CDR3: CASGAQRDQPQHF. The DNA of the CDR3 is TGTGCCAGTGGAGCCCAGAGGGATCAGCCCCAGCATTTT.

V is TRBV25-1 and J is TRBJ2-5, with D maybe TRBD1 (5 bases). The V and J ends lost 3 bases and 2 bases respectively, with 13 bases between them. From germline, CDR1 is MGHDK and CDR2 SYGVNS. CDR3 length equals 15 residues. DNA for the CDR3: TGTGCCAGCAGTGACCTTCAGACAGAGCAAGAGACCCAGTACTTC. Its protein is CASSDLQTEQETQYF.

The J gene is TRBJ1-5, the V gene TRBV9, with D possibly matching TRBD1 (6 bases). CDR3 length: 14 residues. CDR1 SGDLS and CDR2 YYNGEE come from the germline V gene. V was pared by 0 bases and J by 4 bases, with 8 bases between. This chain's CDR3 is CASSVGTVNQPQHF. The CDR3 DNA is TGTGCCAGCAGCGTAGGGACAGTTAATCAGCCCCAGCATTTT. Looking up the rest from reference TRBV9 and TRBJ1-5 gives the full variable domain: DSGVTQTPKHLITATGQRVTLRCSPRSGDLSVYWYQQSLDQGLQFLIQYYNGEERAKGNILERFSAQQFPDLHSELNLSSLELGDSALYFCASSVGTVNQPQHFGDGTRLSIL.

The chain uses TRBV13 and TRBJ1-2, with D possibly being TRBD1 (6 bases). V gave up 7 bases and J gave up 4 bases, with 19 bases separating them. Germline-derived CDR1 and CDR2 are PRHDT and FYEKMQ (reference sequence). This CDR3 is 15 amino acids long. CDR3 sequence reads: CASNAGRDRRYGYTF. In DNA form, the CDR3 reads TGTGCCAGCAACGCGGGCCGAGACAGGCGCTATGGCTACACCTTC.

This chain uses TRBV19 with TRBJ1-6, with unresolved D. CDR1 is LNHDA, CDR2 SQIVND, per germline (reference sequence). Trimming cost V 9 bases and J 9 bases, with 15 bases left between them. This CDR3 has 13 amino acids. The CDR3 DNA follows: TGTGCCAGCCAAGAGGGCAGTCTTTCACCCCTCCACTTT. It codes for CASQEGSLSPLHF.

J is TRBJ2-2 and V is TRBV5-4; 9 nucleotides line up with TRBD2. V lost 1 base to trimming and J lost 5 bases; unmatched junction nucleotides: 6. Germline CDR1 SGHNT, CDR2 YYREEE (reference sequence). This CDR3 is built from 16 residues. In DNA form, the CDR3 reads TGTGCCAGCAGCTTGTTGCGGGGGGGCGGTACCGGGGAGCTGTTTTTT. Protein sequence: CASSLLRGGGTGELFF.

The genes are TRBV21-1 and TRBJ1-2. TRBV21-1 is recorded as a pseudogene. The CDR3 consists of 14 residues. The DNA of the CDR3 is TGTGCCAGCAGCAAAGTGACCCTAAACTATGGCTACACCTTC. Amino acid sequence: CASSKVTLNYGYTF.

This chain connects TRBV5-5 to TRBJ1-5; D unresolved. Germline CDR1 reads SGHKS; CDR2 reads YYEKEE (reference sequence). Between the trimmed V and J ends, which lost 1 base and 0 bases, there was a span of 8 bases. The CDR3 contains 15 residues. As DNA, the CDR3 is TGTGCCAGCAGCTTGCATGGTTATAGCAATCAGCCCCAGCATTTT. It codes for CASSLHGYSNQPQHF.

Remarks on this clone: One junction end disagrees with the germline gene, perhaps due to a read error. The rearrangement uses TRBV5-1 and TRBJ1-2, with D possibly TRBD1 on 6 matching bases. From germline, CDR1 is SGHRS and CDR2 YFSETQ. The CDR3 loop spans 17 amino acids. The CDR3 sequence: CASSLGIWRGEFVPGAF. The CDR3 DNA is TGCGCCAGCAGCTTAGGGATCTGGAGGGGGGAATTCGTCCCTGGGGCCTTC.

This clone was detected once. CDR3 bases: TGTGCCATCGGACAGGGCGGGGTTGTCCATCAGCCCCAGCATTTT. It specifies CAIGQGGVVHQPQHF. This chain links TRBV10-3 with TRBJ1-5; 8 bases fit TRBD1. After removal of 8 bases from V and 5 bases from J, the junction contained 11 bases not matched to a gene. CDR1 is ENHRY, CDR2 SYGVKD, per germline. This CDR3 comprises 15 residues.

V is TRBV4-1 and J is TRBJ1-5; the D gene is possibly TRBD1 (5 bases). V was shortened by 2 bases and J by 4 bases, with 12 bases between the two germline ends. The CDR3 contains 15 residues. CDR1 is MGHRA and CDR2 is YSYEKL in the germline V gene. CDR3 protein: CASSQTTGLNQPQHF. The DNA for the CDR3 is TGCGCCAGCAGCCAAACTACAGGATTGAATCAGCCCCAGCATTTT.

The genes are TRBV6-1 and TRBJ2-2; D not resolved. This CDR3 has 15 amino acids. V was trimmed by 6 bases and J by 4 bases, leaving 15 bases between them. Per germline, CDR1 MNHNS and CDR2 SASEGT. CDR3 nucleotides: TGTGCCAGCAGGGCCCTTAGCTTTGGCACCGGGGAGCTGTTTTTT. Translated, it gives CASRALSFGTGELFF.

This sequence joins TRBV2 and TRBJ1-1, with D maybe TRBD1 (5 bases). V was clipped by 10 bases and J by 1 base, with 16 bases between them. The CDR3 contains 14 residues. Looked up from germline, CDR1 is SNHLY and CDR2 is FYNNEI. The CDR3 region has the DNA TGTGCCACCCCTCAGGGAGGCGGGAACACTGAAGCTTTCTTT. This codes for CATPQGGGNTEAFF.

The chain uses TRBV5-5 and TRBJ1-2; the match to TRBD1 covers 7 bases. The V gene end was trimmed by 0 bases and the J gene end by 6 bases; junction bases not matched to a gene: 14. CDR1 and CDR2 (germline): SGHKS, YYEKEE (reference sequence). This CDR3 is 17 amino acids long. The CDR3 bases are TGTGCCAGCAGCTTGGAGACAGGGAATGGCGGTCGGAATGGCTACACCTTC. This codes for CASSLETGNGGRNGYTF.

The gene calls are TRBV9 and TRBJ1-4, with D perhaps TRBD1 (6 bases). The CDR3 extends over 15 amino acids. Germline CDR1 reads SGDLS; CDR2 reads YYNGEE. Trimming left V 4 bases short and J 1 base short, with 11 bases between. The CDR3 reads CASSRGGQTNEKLFF. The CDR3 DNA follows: TGTGCCAGCAGCCGCGGGGGCCAAACTAATGAAAAACTGTTTTTT.

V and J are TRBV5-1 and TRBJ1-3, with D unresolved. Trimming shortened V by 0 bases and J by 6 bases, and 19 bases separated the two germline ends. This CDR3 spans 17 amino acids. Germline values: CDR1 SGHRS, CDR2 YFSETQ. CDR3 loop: CASSLGTRKDSPNTIYF. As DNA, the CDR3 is TGCGCCAGCAGCTTGGGGACGCGAAAGGATAGCCCAAACACCATATATTTT.

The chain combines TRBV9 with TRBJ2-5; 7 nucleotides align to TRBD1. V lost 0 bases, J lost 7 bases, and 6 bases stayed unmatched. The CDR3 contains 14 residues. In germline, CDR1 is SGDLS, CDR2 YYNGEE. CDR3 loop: CASSVVGGGGTQYF. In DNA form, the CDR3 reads TGTGCCAGCAGCGTAGTAGGGGGCGGTGGGACCCAGTACTTC.

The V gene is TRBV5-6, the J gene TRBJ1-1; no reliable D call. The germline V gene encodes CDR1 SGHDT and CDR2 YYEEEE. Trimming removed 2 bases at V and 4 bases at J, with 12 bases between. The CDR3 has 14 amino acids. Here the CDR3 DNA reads TGTGCCAGCAGCTTACCGGGATCGGCCACTGAAGCTTTCTTT. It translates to CASSLPGSATEAFF.

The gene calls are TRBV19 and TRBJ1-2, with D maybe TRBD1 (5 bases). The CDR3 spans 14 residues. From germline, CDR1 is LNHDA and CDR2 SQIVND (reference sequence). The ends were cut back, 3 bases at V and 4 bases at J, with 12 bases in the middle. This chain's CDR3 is CASSIRGEAYGYTF. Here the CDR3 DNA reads TGTGCCAGTAGTATTCGGGGGGAAGCCTATGGCTACACCTTC.

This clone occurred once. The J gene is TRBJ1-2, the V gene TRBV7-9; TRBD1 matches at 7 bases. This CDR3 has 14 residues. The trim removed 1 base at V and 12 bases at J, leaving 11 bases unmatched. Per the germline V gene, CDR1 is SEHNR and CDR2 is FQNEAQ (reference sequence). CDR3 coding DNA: TGTGCCAGCAGCTTAGGAGGGGGCGCGAAGGTCGACACCTTC. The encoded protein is CASSLGGGAKVDTF.

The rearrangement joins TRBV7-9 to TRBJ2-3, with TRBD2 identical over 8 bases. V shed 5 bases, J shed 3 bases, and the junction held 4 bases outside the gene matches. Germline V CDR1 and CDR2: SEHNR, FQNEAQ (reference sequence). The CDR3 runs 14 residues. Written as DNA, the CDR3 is TGTGCCAGCAGCCTCGGGGGGGCAACAGATACGCAGTATTTT. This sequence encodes CASSLGGATDTQYF.

The CDR3 DNA follows: TGTGCCAGTAGTCCCAGTACCAATCAGCCCCAGCATTTT. Translating it yields CASSPSTNQPQHF. The J gene is TRBJ1-5, the V gene TRBV19; no reliable D call. Germline V CDR1 and CDR2: LNHDA, SQIVND (reference sequence). This CDR3 contains 13 residues. Trimming removed 5 bases from V and 3 bases from J, with 8 bases in between.

CDR3 bases: TGTGCCAGCAGCTCTCCCCAGGACCTCGTCCCTAATGAGCAGTTCTTC. Amino acid sequence: CASSSPQDLVPNEQFF. The chain employs TRBV7-9 and TRBJ2-1, with D uncertain. The CDR3 loop spans 16 amino acids. V was cut by 4 bases and J by 7 bases, with 20 bases left in between. The germline V gene encodes CDR1 SEHNR and CDR2 FQNEAQ (reference sequence). Variable domain in full (rest from reference TRBV7-9 and TRBJ2-1): DTGVSQNPRHKITKRGQNVTFRCDPISEHNRLYWYRQTLGQGPEFLTYFQNEAQLEKSRLLSDRFSAERPKGSFSTLEIQRTEQGDSAMYLCASSSPQDLVPNEQFFGPGTRLTVL.

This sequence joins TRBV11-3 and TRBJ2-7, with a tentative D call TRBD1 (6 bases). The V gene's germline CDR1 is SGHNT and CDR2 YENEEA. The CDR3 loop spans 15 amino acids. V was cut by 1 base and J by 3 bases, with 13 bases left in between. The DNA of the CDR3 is TGTGCCAGCAGCTTAGGCCGGGACAAAAACTACGAGCAGTACTTC. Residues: CASSLGRDKNYEQYF.